The 13 T cell receptor beta chains reported below all come from one sample, sequenced in a study of OX40 agonist ivuxolimab in advanced cancers. Libraries were prepared by immunoSEQ multiplex PCR; TCRdb keeps only in-frame clonotypes and omits some of them. The top ten hold 0.72% of the sample, which has under 100,000 clones, 70% to 90% seen once. The material was CD4+ or CD8+ T cells sorted from blood, obtained in a trial of the OX40 agonist ivuxolimab. Receptors originate from an adult with an advanced solid tumor such as melanoma, head and neck, liver or kidney cancer.

The V gene is TRBV5-4, the J gene TRBJ1-1; D ambiguous. This CDR3 is 14 amino acids long. Germline CDR1 reads SGHNT; CDR2 reads YYREEE (reference sequence). V was pared by 0 bases and J by 1 base, with 7 bases between. The CDR3 sequence: CASSLAPGNTEAFF. DNA of the CDR3: TGTGCCAGCAGCTTGGCCCCAGGGAACACTGAAGCTTTCTTT.

The chain is built from TRBV5-1 and TRBJ1-6; weak D call: TRBD1 (5 bases). Looked up from germline, CDR1 is SGHRS and CDR2 is YFSETQ. The V end lost 3 bases, the J end lost 4 bases, and 11 bases lay between the germline ends. The CDR3 spans 15 residues. CDR3 sequence (DNA): TGCGCCAGCAGCTGGGGGTTCGGGTATAATTCACCCCTCCACTTT. This sequence encodes CASSWGFGYNSPLHF.

The V gene is TRBV28, the J gene TRBJ2-5; TRBD2 matches at 14 bases. The junction had 4 bases not matched to a gene; V was cut back by 4 bases and J by 3 bases. Looked up from germline, CDR1 is MDHEN and CDR2 is SYDVKM. The CDR3 spans 16 residues. The CDR3 nucleotides are TGTGCCAGCAGTTCCCAGGGACTAGCGGGAGAAGAGACCCAGTACTTC. As protein: CASSSQGLAGEETQYF.

This rearrangement joins TRBV6-1 to TRBJ1-1; D is ambiguous. The length of the CDR3 is 12 residues. V was pared by 2 bases and J by 11 bases, with 12 bases between. Germline lookup yields CDR1 MNHNS and CDR2 SASEGT. CDR3 residues: CASSEWVLVAFF. The CDR3 DNA follows: TGTGCCAGCAGTGAATGGGTTCTGGTGGCTTTCTTT.

This sequence joins TRBV27 and TRBJ2-2; 8 nucleotides match TRBD2. This CDR3 has 16 amino acids. With 5 bases clipped from V and 5 bases from J, the junction kept 10 bases outside the gene matches. Germline CDR1 and CDR2: MNHEY and SMNVEV (reference sequence). The CDR3 protein is CASSQLAGRGTGELFF. In DNA, the CDR3 is TGTGCCAGCAGTCAATTAGCGGGAAGAGGGACCGGGGAGCTGTTTTTT.

The V and J genes are TRBV19 and TRBJ1-2, with D unresolved. This CDR3 comprises 14 residues. CDR1 is LNHDA, CDR2 SQIVND, per germline (reference sequence). The V end was cut by 6 bases, the J end by 5 bases, with 16 bases between. The CDR3 sequence is CASSSRGGHYGYTF. CDR3 bases: TGTGCCAGTAGCAGCCGGGGAGGTCATTATGGCTACACCTTC.

The chain links TRBV9 to TRBJ1-6, with 11 bases aligning to TRBD1. Germline-derived CDR1 and CDR2 are SGDLS and YYNGEE. J was trimmed by 10 bases and V by 4 bases; bases with no gene match: 7. This CDR3 is 15 amino acids long. CDR3 sequence: CASSFGQGAESPLHF. CDR3 coding DNA: TGTGCCAGCAGCTTTGGACAGGGGGCTGAATCACCCCTCCACTTT.

The rearrangement uses TRBV5-1 and TRBJ1-1, with 8 bases lining up with TRBD1. V trimming: 2 bases; J trimming: 5 bases; junction bases outside the gene matches: 11. CDR1 is SGHRS, CDR2 YFSETQ, per germline. The CDR3 covers 16 residues. CDR3: CASSFGPQGAGTEAFF. CDR3 sequence (DNA): TGCGCCAGCAGCTTCGGACCCCAGGGGGCCGGGACTGAAGCTTTCTTT.

This clone has just a few counts. The chain uses TRBV5-1 and TRBJ2-7; 7 nucleotides agree with TRBD2. The V gene's germline CDR1 is SGHRS and CDR2 YFSETQ. The V gene end was trimmed by 0 bases and the J gene end by 4 bases; junction bases not matched to a gene: 4. This CDR3 region has 14 residues. CDR3 protein: CASSLVGEGYEQYF. The CDR3 nucleotides read TGCGCCAGCAGCTTGGTAGGGGAGGGGTACGAGCAGTACTTC.

The chain combines TRBV15 with TRBJ2-5; 12 bases line up with TRBD2. Germline CDR1 reads LNHNV; CDR2 reads YYDKDF (reference sequence). This CDR3 comprises 17 residues. V was clipped by 5 bases and J by 5 bases; unmatched bases: 12. The CDR3 spells CATSGLAGTPKWETQYF. The CDR3 nucleotides read TGTGCCACCAGCGGACTAGCGGGAACCCCGAAGTGGGAGACCCAGTACTTC.

The chain recombines TRBV2 with TRBJ2-7, with 7 positions matching TRBD1. After removal of 6 bases from V and 0 bases from J, the junction contained 5 bases not matched to a gene. This CDR3 spans 14 amino acids. From germline, CDR1 is SNHLY and CDR2 FYNNEI. CDR3 sequence: CASRRSGGSYEQYF. The CDR3 DNA reads as TGTGCCAGCAGGCGGTCAGGGGGCTCCTACGAGCAGTACTTC.

V gene TRBV7-2 combines with J gene TRBJ2-3, with unresolved D. This CDR3 is 14 amino acids long. Per the germline V gene, CDR1 is SGHTA and CDR2 is FQGNSA. Trimming stripped 1 base from V and 4 bases from J, with 9 bases between. This CDR3 is CASSLVSGADTQYF. As DNA, the CDR3 is TGTGCCAGCAGCTTAGTGAGTGGCGCAGATACGCAGTATTTT.

The chain joins TRBV11-3 to TRBJ2-5; 7 bases map to TRBD1. V lost 1 base, J lost 3 bases, and 11 bases stayed unmatched. The length of the CDR3 is 17 residues. Germline V CDR1 and CDR2: SGHNT, YENEEA. This chain's CDR3 is CASSLGSTGIPEETQYF. CDR3 nucleotide sequence: TGTGCCAGCAGCTTAGGTTCGACAGGGATCCCCGAAGAGACCCAGTACTTC.